Each of the 9 T cell receptor beta chains below was sequenced from the same sample in a study of T cells after yellow fever vaccination (dated by TCRdb to about 2019). The library came from 5' RACE. Sequencer: Illumina HiSeq 2500. TCRdb passed the public sequencing reads through fastp at Q25 and MiXCR, retaining productive beta sequences. Every distinct CDR3 protein forms one entry, paired with its most common genes and DNA. The sample yields about 150,000 distinct CDR3 sequences; 5% to 7.5% were counted once. The ten top clones hold more than 0.55% of the sample. Reading the label with the study, this specimen's treatment or condition is: live attenuated yellow fever vaccine strain. Sequencing used CD4+ T cells sorted from PBMCs, obtained 10 days after the yellow fever booster vaccination. These TCRs come from a man between 25 and 39 years old who received the YFV17D yellow fever vaccine.

The V and J genes are TRBV18 and TRBJ2-7; D is undetermined. V gave up 3 bases and J gave up 2 bases, with 11 bases separating them. This CDR3 region has 14 residues. Germline V lookup: CDR1 KGHSH, CDR2 LQKENI. The CDR3 sequence is CASSPERNTYEQYF. CDR3 DNA sequence: TGTGCCAGCTCACCTGAGAGAAATACCTACGAGCAGTACTTC.

In this sample, this clonotype turned up many times. V and J are TRBV7-2 and TRBJ2-1; D may be TRBD1 or TRBD2 (5 bases each). V was cut by 1 base and J by 1 base, with 11 bases left in between. Germline assignment: CDR1 SGHTA and CDR2 FQGNSA. CDR3 length: 16 amino acids. The DNA for the CDR3 is TGTGCCAGCAGCTTAGAAGGGACCAATTCCTACAATGAGCAGTTCTTC. Its translation is CASSLEGTNSYNEQFF.

This clonotype was seen many times. The gene calls are TRBV11-2 and TRBJ2-7, with TRBD2 matching over 9 bases. Per the germline V gene, CDR1 is SGHAT and CDR2 is FQNNGV. V trimming: 1 base; J trimming: 3 bases; junction bases outside the gene matches: 4. The CDR3 consists of 15 residues. The CDR3 DNA follows: TGTGCCAGCAGCTTAGGGTCTAGCGGGATCTACGAGCAGTACTTC. The encoded protein is CASSLGSSGIYEQYF.

This clonotype was recorded many times. The chain uses TRBV11-3 and TRBJ2-1; 8 nucleotides line up with TRBD2. V shed 3 bases and J 8 bases; nucleotides not matched to a gene: 15. This CDR3 contains 17 residues. In germline, CDR1 is SGHNT, CDR2 YENEEA. CDR3 in DNA: TGTGCCAGCAGCTTGGTTGCACGGAGACTAGCGAAGTATGAGCAGTTCTTC. The encoded protein is CASSLVARRLAKYEQFF.

This clonotype was counted at least ten times. The chain links TRBV12-3 or TRBV12-4 to TRBJ2-4; D call uncertain. Trimming took 2 bases from V and 14 from J, leaving 13 bases between them. CDR3 length equals 12 residues. The CDR3 loop is CASSLNGRTEYF. CDR3 nucleotides: TGTGCCAGCAGTTTAAATGGCAGGACCGAGTACTTC.

The chain combines TRBV7-2 with TRBJ2-5, with 7 positions matching TRBD1. Germline V gene lookup returns CDR1 SGHTA and CDR2 FQGNSA. The CDR3 is 13 amino acids. V shed 6 bases and J 5 bases; nucleotides not matched to a gene: 6. The CDR3 reads CASSLDRVETQYF. CDR3 sequence (DNA): TGTGCCAGCAGTCTCGACAGGGTCGAGACCCAGTACTTC.

This clonotype occurred many times. The chain recombines TRBV7-9 with TRBJ2-5, with D possibly TRBD2 on 5 matching bases. The germline V and J ends were trimmed by 7 bases and 2 bases, with 11 bases remaining between them. The CDR3 covers 13 residues. Germline V gene lookup returns CDR1 SEHNR and CDR2 FQNEAQ (reference sequence). The CDR3 loop reads CASIRGKQETQYF. The DNA for the CDR3 is TGTGCCAGCATTCGGGGAAAGCAAGAGACCCAGTACTTC.

This clonotype came up many times. This chain connects TRBV24-1 to TRBJ2-5, with 11 nucleotides matching TRBD2. Germline V gene sequence: CDR1 KGHDR, CDR2 SFDVKD. The CDR3 extends over 17 amino acids. J lost 1 base, V lost 3 bases, and 6 bases had no gene match. CDR3 nucleotide sequence: TGTGCCACCAGTGATGCGACTAGCGGGGATTTCCAAGAGACCCAGTACTTC. As protein: CATSDATSGDFQETQYF.

Comment on this clonotype: Just one base apart from a much larger clone, this may be a read error. The chain recombines TRBV5-1 with TRBJ2-7; TRBD1 might be the D (5 bases). CDR3 length equals 13 residues. Trimming took off 4 bases at V and 0 bases at J, with 8 bases between the two ends. CDR1 is SGHRS and CDR2 is YFSETQ in the germline V gene. The CDR3: CASSDDSSYEQYF. In DNA, the CDR3 is TGCGCCAGCAGCGACGACAGCTCCTACGAGCAGTACTTC.